The 11 T cell receptor beta chains reported below all come from one sample, sequenced in a study of response to subunit inactivated influenza vaccine. One entry per CDR3 protein, called by TCRdb with MiXCR from the RT-PCR reads. The data hold about 520,000 distinct CDR3 sequences, with under 8.5% observed a single time. The material sequenced was PBMCs from blood, taken roughly 24 months after vaccination. Receptors originate from a man aged 50-75 years who received an inactivated influenza vaccine.

This clonotype was seen a handful of times. The J gene is TRBJ1-1, the V gene TRBV28; no reliable D call. Germline assignment: CDR1 MDHEN and CDR2 SYDVKM. The CDR3 consists of 13 residues. With 3 bases removed from V and 10 bases from J, the gap between germline ends came to 15 bases. The CDR3 DNA reads TGTGCCAGCAGTTTTAGGGAAAGCGTTGCAGCTTTCTTT. This codes for CASSFRESVAAFF. Filled out from reference TRBV28 and TRBJ1-1, the complete variable domain reads DVKVTQSSRYLVKRTGEKVFLECVQDMDHENMFWYRQDPGLGLRLIYFSYDVKMKEKGDIPEGYSVSREKKERFSLILESASTNQTSMYLCASSFRESVAAFFGQGTRLTVV.

The chain carries TRBV27 and TRBJ2-7; 10 nucleotides line up with TRBD2. The germline V gene encodes CDR1 MNHEY and CDR2 SMNVEV (reference sequence). The CDR3 runs to 15 residues. V dropped 3 bases and J dropped 4; count of bases not matched to a gene: 6. CDR3 bases: TGTGCCAGCAGTTTTAAGCGGGGGGGCCCTTACGAGCAGTACTTC. This encodes CASSFKRGGPYEQYF.

The rearrangement uses TRBV7-2 and TRBJ2-1; D unclear. Trimming took off 5 bases at V and 10 bases at J, with 9 bases between the two ends. The germline CDR1 and CDR2 sequences are SGHTA and FQGNSA. The CDR3 sequence is 11 residues long. CDR3 in DNA: TGTGCCAGCAGCCCTGTGGAGGAGCAGTTCTTC. Protein: CASSPVEEQFF.

As regards this clonotype: A much larger clone sits a single nucleotide away, making a read error possible. The genes are TRBV19 and TRBJ2-7; D may be TRBD1 or TRBD2 (5 bases each). The V end was cut by 3 bases, the J end by 3 bases, with 12 bases between. CDR1 LNHDA and CDR2 SQIVND come from the germline V gene (reference sequence). CDR3 length: 14 amino acids. The DNA of the CDR3 is TGTGCCAGTAGTATCTGGGGGAGTGGCTACGAGCAGTACTTC. It codes for CASSIWGSGYEQYF.

This clonotype was counted between two and nine times. CDR3 in DNA: TGCGCCAGCAGCCTTGGGCGTCTAGCGGGAAACACCGGGGAGCTGTTTTTT. The encoded protein is CASSLGRLAGNTGELFF. This chain joins TRBV5-1 and TRBJ2-2, with 9 bases lining up with TRBD2. The CDR3 spans 17 residues. Germline V gene data show CDR1 as SGHRS and CDR2 as YFSETQ. V was clipped by 4 bases and J by 2 bases; unmatched bases: 9.

This clonotype was recorded a few times. The chain joins TRBV6-2 or TRBV6-3 to TRBJ2-6; D not certain. The CDR3 extends over 16 amino acids. Germline assignment: CDR1 MNHEY and CDR2 SVGEGT. V was trimmed by 5 bases and J by 4 bases, leaving 15 bases between them. The CDR3 coding sequence is TGTGCCAGCAGTCACGCCGACGTTGGGGGGGCCAACGTCCTGACTTTC. Protein product: CASSHADVGGANVLTF.

In its sample, this clonotype was seen a few times. This chain connects TRBV10-3 to TRBJ2-5, with D possibly being TRBD2 (6 bases). This CDR3 comprises 16 residues. Trimming pared 8 bases from V and 1 base from J, leaving 20 bases between. CDR1 and CDR2 (germline): ENHRY, SYGVKD. CDR3 protein: CAISGGRYPTQETQYF. CDR3 bases: TGTGCCATCTCCGGGGGAAGGTATCCAACCCAAGAGACCCAGTACTTC.

The gene calls are TRBV11-2 and TRBJ1-2; 10 bases match TRBD1. This CDR3 has 16 residues. CDR1 and CDR2 (germline): SGHAT, FQNNGV. J gave up 4 bases and V 5 bases, and 10 bases lay outside the gene matches. The CDR3 nucleotides are TGTGCCAGCAGCACGACAGGGGGCGCGGTGGGCTATGGCTACACCTTC. It is translated as CASSTTGGAVGYGYTF.

This chain links TRBV7-2 with TRBJ2-2; D may be TRBD1 or TRBD2 (5 bases each). Trimming left V 4 bases short and J 0 bases short, with 15 bases between. This CDR3 spans 17 amino acids. Germline CDR1 and CDR2: SGHTA and FQGNSA. CDR3 coding DNA: TGTGCCAGCAGCTCCGCGGGTTGGGGGACGAACACCGGGGAGCTGTTTTTT. Amino acid sequence: CASSSAGWGTNTGELFF.

This clonotype has at least ten counts. The chain uses TRBV11-2 and TRBJ2-2; TRBD2 aligns across 8 bases. CDR3 length: 15 residues. The V gene's germline CDR1 is SGHAT and CDR2 FQNNGV. The V segment lost 5 bases and the J segment 9 bases; nucleotides outside the gene matches: 11. The CDR3 protein is CASSPDVAGFRELFF. CDR3 bases: TGTGCCAGCAGCCCGGACGTAGCGGGGTTTAGGGAGCTGTTTTTT.

This clonotype showed up just a few times. The chain uses TRBV28 and TRBJ1-6; D not certain. V lost 4 bases, J lost 14 bases, and 21 bases lay in between. CDR1 and CDR2 (germline): MDHEN, SYDVKM. The CDR3 is 15 residues long. The CDR3 sequence is CASSSPQGLRTALHF. CDR3 nucleotides: TGTGCCAGCAGTTCCCCCCAAGGGCTGCGAACAGCCCTCCACTTT.